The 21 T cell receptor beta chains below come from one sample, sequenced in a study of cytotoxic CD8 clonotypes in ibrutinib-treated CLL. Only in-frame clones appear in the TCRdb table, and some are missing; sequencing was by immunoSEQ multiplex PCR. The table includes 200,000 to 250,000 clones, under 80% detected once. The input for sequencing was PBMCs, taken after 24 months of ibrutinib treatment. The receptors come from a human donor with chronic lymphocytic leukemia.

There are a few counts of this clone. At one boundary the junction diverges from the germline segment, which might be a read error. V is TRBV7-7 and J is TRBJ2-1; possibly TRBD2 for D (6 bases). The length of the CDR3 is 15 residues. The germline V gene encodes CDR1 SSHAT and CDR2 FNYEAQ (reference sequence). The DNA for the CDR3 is TGTGCTAGCAGCACGGACTACCGAGCCTACAATGAGCAGTTCTTC. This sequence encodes CASSTDYRAYNEQFF.

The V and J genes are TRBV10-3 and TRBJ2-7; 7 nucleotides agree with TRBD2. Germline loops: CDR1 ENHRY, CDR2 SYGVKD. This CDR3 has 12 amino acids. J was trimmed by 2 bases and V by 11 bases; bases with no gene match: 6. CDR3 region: CASGGTAYEQYF. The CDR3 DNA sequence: TGTGCCTCCGGGGGGACTGCCTACGAGCAGTACTTC.

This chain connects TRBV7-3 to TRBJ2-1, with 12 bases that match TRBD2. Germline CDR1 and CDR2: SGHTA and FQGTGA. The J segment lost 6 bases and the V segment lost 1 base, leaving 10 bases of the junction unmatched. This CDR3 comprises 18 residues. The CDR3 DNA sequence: TGTGCCAGCAGCTTAATCGCCCGGGGACTAGCGGGTGGCAATGAGCAGTTCTTC. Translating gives CASSLIARGLAGGNEQFF.

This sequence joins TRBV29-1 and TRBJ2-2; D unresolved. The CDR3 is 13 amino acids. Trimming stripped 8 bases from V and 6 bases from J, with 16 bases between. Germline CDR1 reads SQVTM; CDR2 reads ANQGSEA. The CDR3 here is CSSRNGEAGELFF. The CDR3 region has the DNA TGCAGCTCTAGAAACGGAGAGGCCGGGGAGCTGTTTTTT.

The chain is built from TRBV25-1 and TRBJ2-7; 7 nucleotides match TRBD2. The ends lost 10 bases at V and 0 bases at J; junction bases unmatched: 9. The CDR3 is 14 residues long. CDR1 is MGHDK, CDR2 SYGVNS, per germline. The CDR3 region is CATRRGEGSYEQYF. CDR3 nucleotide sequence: TGTGCCACCAGGCGAGGGGAGGGCTCCTACGAGCAGTACTTC.

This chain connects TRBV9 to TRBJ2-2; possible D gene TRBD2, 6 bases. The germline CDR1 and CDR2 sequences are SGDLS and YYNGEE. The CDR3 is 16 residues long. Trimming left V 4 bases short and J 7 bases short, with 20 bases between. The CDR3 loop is CASSQSTRGGVGELFF. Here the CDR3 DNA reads TGTGCCAGCAGCCAAAGTACGAGGGGAGGCGTCGGGGAGCTGTTTTTT.

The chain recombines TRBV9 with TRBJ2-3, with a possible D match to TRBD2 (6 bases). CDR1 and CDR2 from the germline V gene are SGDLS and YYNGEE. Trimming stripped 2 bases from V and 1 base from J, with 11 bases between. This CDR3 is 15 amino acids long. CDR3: CASSVGGRGTDTQYF. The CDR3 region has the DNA TGTGCCAGCAGCGTCGGGGGACGTGGCACAGATACGCAGTATTTT.

In nucleotides, the CDR3 is TGCGCCAGCAGCCAGACAGCGACCGGAGAGACCCAGTACTTC. Translating it yields CASSQTATGETQYF. The rearrangement links TRBV5-1 to TRBJ2-5; weak D call: TRBD1 (5 bases). Germline CDR1 SGHRS, CDR2 YFSETQ. The CDR3 loop spans 14 amino acids. V lost 4 bases and J 4 bases, leaving 14 bases between the germline ends.

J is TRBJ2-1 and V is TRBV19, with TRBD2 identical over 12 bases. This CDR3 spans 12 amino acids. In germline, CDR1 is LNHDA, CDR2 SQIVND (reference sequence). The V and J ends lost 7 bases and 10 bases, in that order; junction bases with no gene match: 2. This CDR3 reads CASTTSGREQFF. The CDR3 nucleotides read TGTGCCAGTACGACTAGCGGGAGAGAGCAGTTCTTC.

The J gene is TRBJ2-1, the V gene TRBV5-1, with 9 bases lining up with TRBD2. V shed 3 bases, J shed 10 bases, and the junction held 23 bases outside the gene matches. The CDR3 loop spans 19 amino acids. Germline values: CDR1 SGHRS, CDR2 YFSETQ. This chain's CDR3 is CASSSKPSGRLTGHGEQFF. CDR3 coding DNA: TGCGCCAGCAGCTCCAAGCCCAGCGGGAGGCTCACTGGGCATGGGGAGCAGTTCTTC.

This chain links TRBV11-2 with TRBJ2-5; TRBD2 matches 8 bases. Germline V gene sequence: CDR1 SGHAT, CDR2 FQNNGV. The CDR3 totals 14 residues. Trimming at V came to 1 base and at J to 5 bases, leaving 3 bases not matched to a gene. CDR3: CASSLAGGRETQYF. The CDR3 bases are TGTGCCAGCAGCTTAGCGGGAGGGAGGGAGACCCAGTACTTC.

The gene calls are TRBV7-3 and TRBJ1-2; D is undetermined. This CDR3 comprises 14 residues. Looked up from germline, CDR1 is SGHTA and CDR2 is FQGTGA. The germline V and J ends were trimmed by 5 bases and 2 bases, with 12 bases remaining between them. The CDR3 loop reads CASSPRAGNYGYTF. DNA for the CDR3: TGTGCCAGCAGCCCTCGGGCAGGCAACTATGGCTACACCTTC. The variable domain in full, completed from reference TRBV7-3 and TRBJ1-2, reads GAGVSQTPSNKVTEKGKYVELRCDPISGHTALYWYRQSLGQGPEFLIYFQGTGAADDSGLPNDRFFAVRPEGSVSTLKIQRTERGDSAVYLCASSPRAGNYGYTFGSGTRLTVV.

In nucleotides, the CDR3 is TGTGCCAGCAGTCAGACAGGGAACTATGGCTACACCTTC. It yields the protein CASSQTGNYGYTF. The rearrangement joins TRBV28 to TRBJ1-2; 7 bases are a match to TRBD1. The germline V gene has CDR1 MDHEN and CDR2 SYDVKM. This CDR3 spans 13 amino acids. After removal of 5 bases from V and 2 bases from J, the junction contained 2 bases not matched to a gene.

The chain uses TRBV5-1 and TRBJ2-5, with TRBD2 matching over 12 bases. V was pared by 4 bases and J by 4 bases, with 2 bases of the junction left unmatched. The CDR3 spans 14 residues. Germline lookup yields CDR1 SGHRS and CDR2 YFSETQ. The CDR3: CASSRGLAGETQYF. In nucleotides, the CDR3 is TGCGCCAGCAGCAGGGGACTAGCGGGAGAGACCCAGTACTTC.

CDR3 loop: CASSGTARGAEAFF. The DNA of the CDR3 is TGTGCCAGCAGTGGGACGGCTCGGGGGGCTGAAGCTTTCTTT. This rearrangement joins TRBV6-5 to TRBJ1-1; perhaps TRBD1 as D (5 bases). CDR3 length equals 14 residues. CDR1 is MNHEY, CDR2 SVGAGI, per germline. Between the trimmed V and J ends, which lost 5 bases and 6 bases, there was a span of 16 bases.

CDR3 protein: CSAQLNTEAFF. CDR3 bases: TGCAGTGCTCAGTTGAACACTGAAGCTTTCTTT. The chain links TRBV20-1 to TRBJ1-1; no clear D. Per germline, CDR1 DFQATT and CDR2 SNEGSKA (reference sequence). Trimming took 5 bases from V and 0 from J, leaving 4 bases between them. This CDR3 spans 11 amino acids.

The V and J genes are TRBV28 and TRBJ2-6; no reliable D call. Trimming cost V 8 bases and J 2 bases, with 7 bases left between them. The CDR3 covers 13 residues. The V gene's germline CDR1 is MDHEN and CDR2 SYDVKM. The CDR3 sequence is CASGKTGANVLTF. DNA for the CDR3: TGTGCCAGCGGGAAAACTGGGGCCAACGTCCTGACTTTC.

Here the CDR3 DNA reads TGTGCCAGCCGCGTAAGTGGGCCCTACGAGCAGTACTTC. Protein sequence: CASRVSGPYEQYF. J is TRBJ2-7 and V is TRBV28, with no clear D. Germline-derived CDR1 and CDR2 are MDHEN and SYDVKM. V shed 8 bases and J shed 2 bases, with 13 bases lying between them. The CDR3 length is 13 residues.

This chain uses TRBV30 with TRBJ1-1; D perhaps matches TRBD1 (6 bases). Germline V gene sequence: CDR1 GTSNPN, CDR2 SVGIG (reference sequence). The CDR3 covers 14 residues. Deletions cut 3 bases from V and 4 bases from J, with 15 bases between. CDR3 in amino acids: CAWRLQGVGTEAFF. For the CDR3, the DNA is TGTGCCTGGAGATTACAGGGAGTAGGCACTGAAGCTTTCTTT.

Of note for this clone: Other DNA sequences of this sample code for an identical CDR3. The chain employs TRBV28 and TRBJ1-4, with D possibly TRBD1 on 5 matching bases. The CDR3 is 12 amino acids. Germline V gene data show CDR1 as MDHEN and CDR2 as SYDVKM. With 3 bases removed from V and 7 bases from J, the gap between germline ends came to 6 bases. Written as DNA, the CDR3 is TGTGCCAGCAGTTTGGGGGGTGAAAAACTGTTTTTT. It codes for CASSLGGEKLFF.

CDR3 nucleotides: TGCAGCGTCATGCCCCGGGAGACCCAGTACTTC. Amino acid sequence: CSVMPRETQYF. The chain is built from TRBV29-1 and TRBJ2-5; D uncertain. V was pared by 6 bases and J by 5 bases, with 10 bases between. The CDR3 spans 11 residues. CDR1 is SQVTM and CDR2 is ANQGSEA in the germline V gene.